Listed below are T cell receptor beta chains from one sample, sequenced in a study of blood T cell repertoires in COVID-19. Profiling relied on immunoSEQ multiplex PCR, and the TCRdb table lists in-frame clones only, not all of them. Of around 200,000 clones detected, 85% appear once; the ten largest clones hold around 19%. The sequencing sample was made of PBMCs or T cells enriched from blood (not recorded which). The source is a man between 35 and 55 years old who had recovered from COVID-19. Each CDR3 is given with its conserved first and last residue. The size field is filled for only some rows; it gives once, few, many or a size class.

TRBV10-2	-	TRBJ2-2	CASTTLLAGGPGGELFF
TRBV19	-	TRBJ1-6	CASSRVGENSPLHF
TRBV6-5	-	TRBJ1-2	CASREGLRYGYTF
TRBV7-9	-	TRBJ2-7	CASSPAGREYEQYF
TRBV5-4	few	TRBJ2-7	CASREREWGEQYF
TRBV29-1	-	TRBJ2-7	CSVLGQGAQGEQYF
TRBV28	-	TRBJ2-1	CASSVAGNEQFF
TRBV7-2	-	TRBJ2-7	CASSFRDTSYEQYF
TRBV3-1/TRBV3-2	-	TRBJ2-1	CASSQGATENEQFF
TRBV19	once	TRBJ1-1	CASSSLTGGKTEAFF
TRBV12-2	few	TRBJ2-7	CASRLQGPEQYF
TRBV7-2	-	TRBJ2-3	CASSKGDLNTQYF
TRBV5-6	once	TRBJ1-2	CASSLGGQGNGYTF
TRBV28	-	TRBJ2-7	CASSTGGGPYEQYF
TRBV25-1	-	TRBJ1-2	CASSARQGSYYGYTF
TRBV19	-	TRBJ1-3	CASSMGGSGNTIYF
TRBV7-3	once	TRBJ2-5	CASSPGLAGVETQYF
TRBV7-3	-	TRBJ2-7	CASSLGTSGSGEQYF
TRBV5-1	-	TRBJ1-1	CASSPRTAGTEAFF
TRBV7-3	-	TRBJ2-3	CASSYRGTRGADTQYF